This T cell receptor (beta chain) was sequenced for a study of T cell repertoires in cytomegalovirus infection. TCRdb re-called the reads with MiXCR, one entry per CDR3 protein. Of a few hundred thousand distinct CDR3 sequences in the sample, about 18% were seen once. The junction had 5 bases not matched to a gene; V was cut back by 2 bases and J by 5 bases. The CDR3 is made up of 14 amino acids. The V gene's germline CDR1 is SGHTA and CDR2 FQGNSA. This clonotype occurred many times. Sequenced: CD8+ T cells from PBMCs. This TCR was sampled from a human donor in good health (CMV status not recorded). Some clones in this sample may be carry-over from other donors' samples. The chain recombines TRBV7-2 with TRBJ1-1, with 7 bases lining up with TRBD1. The CDR3, as DNA: TGTGCCAGCAGCTTACTCACAGGGGTGACTGAAGCTTTCTTT. Translating gives CASSLLTGVTEAFF.